This TCR beta chain was documented in a study of molecular identifiers for immune sequencing clone quantification. Study context: The replicates split RNA from approximately 22,000 or 94,000 naive CD8 cells five ways and sequenced four. Study-wide points: Clones above 20 RNA copies contained over 98% of effector molecules but under 1% of naive ones.

Naive CD8 T cells were sorted as CD8+CD4-CCR7+CD45RA+. As regards this clonotype: Its specificity is not known.

Per the germline V gene, CDR1 is SEHNR and CDR2 is FQNEAQ (reference sequence). With 5 bases removed from V and 9 bases from J, the gap between germline ends came to 20 bases. CDR3 length: 14 residues. Via MiXCR, TCRdb re-called the PCR reads, giving one row per CDR3 protein. The top ten hold around 0.97% of the sample, which has 40,000 to 45,000 distinct CDR3 sequences, 24% seen once. The sample consisted of naive CD8+ T cells from blood, with Jurkat cell RNA spiked in. Subset indicated: FACS-sorted CD8+CD4-CCR7+CD45RA+ naive T cells. This receptor was obtained from a human donor in good health. Some libraries in this study had Jurkat cell RNA spiked in. The V gene is TRBV7-9, the J gene TRBJ2-7, with D possibly being TRBD1 or TRBD2 (5 bases each). The DNA of the CDR3 is TGTGCCAGCAGCCCGCAAGGGACCGGGCCAGCGCAGTACTTC. It specifies CASSPQGTGPAQYF.